This TCR beta chain was found in a study of cytotoxic CD8 clonotypes in ibrutinib-treated CLL. Whole-study context: The patients, under 13 relapsed/refractory and roughly 15 treatment-naive, included about 18 who were IGHV unmutated.

From cryopreserved PBMCs came roughly 2 micrograms of genomic DNA used for TCR beta libraries. Assay: immunoSEQ multiplex PCR; the TCRdb copy retains only in-frame clones and omits some. Among under 150,000 clones listed, 85% to 95% were seen once. The V end was cut by 1 base, the J end by 0 bases, with 13 bases between. CDR3 length: 16 residues. The germline V gene has CDR1 SGHRS and CDR2 YFSETQ. The receptor's source is a human donor with chronic lymphocytic leukemia. V is TRBV5-1 and J is TRBJ1-1; D might be TRBD1 (6 bases). Sample: PBMCs, taken after 12 months of ibrutinib treatment. The CDR3 region is CASSLNAGAMNTEAFF. The CDR3 region has the DNA TGCGCCAGCAGCTTGAATGCAGGGGCGATGAACACTGAAGCTTTCTTT. The full variable domain, its missing parts supplied by reference TRBV5-1 and TRBJ1-1, is KAGVTQTPRYLIKTRGQQVTLSCSPISGHRSVSWYQQTPGQGLQFLFEYFSETQRNKGNFPGRFSGRQFSNSRSEMNVSTLELGDSALYLCASSLNAGAMNTEAFFGQGTRLTVV.